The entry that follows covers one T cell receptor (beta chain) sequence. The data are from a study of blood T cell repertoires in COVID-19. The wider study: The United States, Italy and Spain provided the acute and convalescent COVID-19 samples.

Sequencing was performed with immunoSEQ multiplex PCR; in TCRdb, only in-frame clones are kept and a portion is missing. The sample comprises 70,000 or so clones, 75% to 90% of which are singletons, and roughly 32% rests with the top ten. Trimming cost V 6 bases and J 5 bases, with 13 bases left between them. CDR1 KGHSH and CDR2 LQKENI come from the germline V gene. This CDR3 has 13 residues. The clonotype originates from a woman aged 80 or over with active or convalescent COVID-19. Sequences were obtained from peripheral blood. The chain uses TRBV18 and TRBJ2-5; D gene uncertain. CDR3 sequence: CASSPASAETQYF. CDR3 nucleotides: TGTGCCAGCTCCCCCGCAAGTGCGGAGACCCAGTACTTC.